A selection of T cell receptor beta chains follows, all from one sample in a study of T cells in Graves' hyperthyroidism and ophthalmopathy. TCRdb re-called the multiplex PCR reads with MiXCR, one entry per CDR3 protein. The data hold hundreds of thousands of distinct CDR3 sequences, with under 45% observed a single time. The material sequenced was blood. The receptors come from a woman aged 40-49 years with Graves' hyperthyroidism. Both conserved end residues are part of each CDR3. Fields, in order: D gene, clone size, V gene, J gene, CDR3 DNA, CDR3 protein. A D gene is named only where the DNA matches it firmly. Size is stated for part of the rows, as once, few or many counts, or as a class when the clone is expanded.

D: -
size: -
V: TRBV14
J: TRBJ1-1
DNA: TGTGCCAGCAGCAACGAGCGACCCCGCTCCCCTGAAGCTTTCTTT
CDR3: CASSNERPRSPEAFF

D: -
size: once
V: TRBV7-3
J: TRBJ2-7
DNA: TGTGCCAGCAGCTTATGGTTTAGCTCCTACAACGAGCAGTACTTC
CDR3: CASSLWFSSYNEQYF

D: -
size: -
V: TRBV7-3
J: TRBJ2-5
DNA: TGTGCCAGCAGCCCCGGGGGCGCGAACCAAGAGACCCAGTACTTC
CDR3: CASSPGGANQETQYF

D: TRBD1
size: few
V: TRBV7-9
J: TRBJ1-2
DNA: TGTGCCAGCAGCCAAGGCAGTTCAGGGGGCTATGGCTACACCTTC
CDR3: CASSQGSSGGYGYTF

D: -
size: -
V: TRBV2
J: TRBJ2-3
DNA: TGTGCCAGCGCCAGCGGCCCCACAGATACGCAGTATTTT
CDR3: CASASGPTDTQYF

D: -
size: -
V: TRBV29-1
J: TRBJ1-1
DNA: TGCAGCGTCGGGGTAGAAGCTTTCTTT
CDR3: CSVGVEAFF

D: -
size: -
V: TRBV25-1
J: TRBJ1-5
DNA: TGTGCCAGCAGTGATACCGGTGGTCAGCCCCAGCATTTT
CDR3: CASSDTGGQPQHF

D: TRBD1
size: many
V: TRBV2
J: TRBJ1-1
DNA: TGTGCCAGCAGCCCGACAGGGACGCCTAACTCGAACACTGAAGCTTTCTTT
CDR3: CASSPTGTPNSNTEAFF

D: TRBD1
size: -
V: TRBV7-9
J: TRBJ2-7
DNA: TGTGCCAGCAGCCCCACCTGGGACAGGAACTACGAGCAGTACTTC
CDR3: CASSPTWDRNYEQYF

D: -
size: -
V: TRBV7-9
J: TRBJ2-5
DNA: TGTGCCAGCAGCTCGCCAGAAGGGAGGAGAGAGACCCAGTACTTC
CDR3: CASSSPEGRRETQYF

D: -
size: many
V: TRBV11-2
J: TRBJ1-2
DNA: TGTGCCAGCAGCCGAGAATATGGCTACACCTTC
CDR3: CASSREYGYTF

D: TRBD2
size: -
V: TRBV7-9
J: TRBJ2-7
DNA: TGTGCTAGCAGGGAGGGAAAATACGAGCAGTACTTC
CDR3: CASREGKYEQYF

D: -
size: -
V: TRBV5-1
J: TRBJ1-6
DNA: TGCGCCAGCAGCTTGGACCGGGGGGTCAGTAATTCACCCCTCCACTTT
CDR3: CASSLDRGVSNSPLHF

D: -
size: few
V: TRBV3-1
J: TRBJ2-6
DNA: TGTGCCAGCAAAGTTTCTGGGGCCAACGTCCTGACTTTC
CDR3: CASKVSGANVLTF

D: -
size: many
V: TRBV6-1
J: TRBJ1-1
DNA: TGTGCCAGCAGTGCGTTTCCACAACACACTGAAGCTTTCTTT
CDR3: CASSAFPQHTEAFF

D: TRBD1
size: -
V: TRBV7-2
J: TRBJ1-1
DNA: TGTGCCAGCAGCCAGGGGGGTTGCACTGAAGCTTCCTTT
CDR3: CASSQGGCTEASF

D: -
size: many
V: TRBV29-1
J: TRBJ2-7
DNA: TGCAGCGTTGTTCAAGGGGCGGGAGAGCAGTACTTC
CDR3: CSVVQGAGEQYF

D: -
size: -
V: TRBV19
J: TRBJ1-1
DNA: TGTGCCAGTAGTATGTATGATCCGGGGAACACTGAAGCTTTCTTT
CDR3: CASSMYDPGNTEAFF

D: -
size: -
V: TRBV6-5
J: TRBJ1-2
DNA: TGTGCCAGCAGTTATTTCGTGAATGCGAGGGTTACGAGGCGCTACACCTTC
CDR3: CASSYFVNARVTRRYTF

D: TRBD1
size: many
V: TRBV11-3
J: TRBJ1-2
DNA: TGTGCCAGCAGCACGAGAGAGGGGGCACTTCATGGCTACACCTTC
CDR3: CASSTREGALHGYTF

D: -
size: once
V: TRBV12-3/TRBV12-4
J: TRBJ1-1
DNA: TGTGCCAGCAAGCCCGAACTGGGTCGGGTTAGTGAAGCTTTCTTT
CDR3: CASKPELGRVSEAFF

D: -
size: many
V: TRBV29-1
J: TRBJ2-7
DNA: TGCAGCGTTGTTCTAGCGCTTAGCTCCTACGAGCAGTACTTC
CDR3: CSVVLALSSYEQYF

D: -
size: -
V: TRBV15
J: TRBJ2-7
DNA: TGTGCCACCAGCAGAGTCCCAGCCCTGCTTTACTACGAGCAGTACTTC
CDR3: CATSRVPALLYYEQYF

D: -
size: -
V: TRBV6-5
J: TRBJ1-5
DNA: TGTGCCAGCAGCTTCACCCAAGGACTCCAGCATTTT
CDR3: CASSFTQGLQHF

D: -
size: -
V: TRBV25-1
J: TRBJ2-1
DNA: TGTGCCAGCGGTTTACACGGAAACAATGAGCAGTTCTTC
CDR3: CASGLHGNNEQFF

D: -
size: many
V: TRBV10-3
J: TRBJ2-2
DNA: TGTGCCATCAGTGACCCGGACACCCGAGTTTCCGGGGAGCTGTTTTTT
CDR3: CAISDPDTRVSGELFF

D: -
size: -
V: TRBV29-1
J: TRBJ1-5
DNA: TGTGCCAGCAGCTTACGGGACGGATATCAGCCCCAGCATTTT
CDR3: CASSLRDGYQPQHF

D: TRBD1
size: -
V: TRBV10-3
J: TRBJ1-5
DNA: TGTGCCATCAGTCCCGGGACAGGGTTTGAGAGCAATCAGCCCCAGCATTTT
CDR3: CAISPGTGFESNQPQHF

D: TRBD1
size: -
V: TRBV9
J: TRBJ2-5
DNA: TGTGCCAGCAGCCCGGACAGGGGTAGCACAGATACGCAGTACTTC
CDR3: CASSPDRGSTDTQYF

D: -
size: many
V: TRBV12-3/TRBV12-4
J: TRBJ2-5
DNA: TGTGCCAGCAGTTCCTTGGTGGGCGGGTACCAAGAGACCCAGTACTTC
CDR3: CASSSLVGGYQETQYF

D: -
size: many
V: TRBV20-1
J: TRBJ1-2
DNA: TGCAGTGCTAATTTTCGGGAGGACTATGGCTACACCTTC
CDR3: CSANFREDYGYTF

D: -
size: -
V: TRBV2
J: TRBJ1-5
DNA: TGTGCCAGCGCTGCCGGGGGTCAGCCCCAGCATTTT
CDR3: CASAAGGQPQHF

D: -
size: many
V: TRBV7-9
J: TRBJ1-5
DNA: TGTGCCAGCAGCCCCGAAGGGGCCACACAGCCCCAGCATTTT
CDR3: CASSPEGATQPQHF

D: TRBD1
size: many
V: TRBV5-1
J: TRBJ2-7
DNA: TGCGCCAGCAGCGAGCTCGGGACAGGCATCTACGAGCAGTACTTC
CDR3: CASSELGTGIYEQYF

D: -
size: many
V: TRBV7-9
J: TRBJ2-5
DNA: TGTGCCAGCAGCTTAAGTGGAGAGACCCAGTACTTC
CDR3: CASSLSGETQYF

D: TRBD2
size: -
V: TRBV10-3
J: TRBJ2-1
DNA: TGTGCCATCGGGGGGGAGGCGGAGCAGTTCTTC
CDR3: CAIGGEAEQFF

D: -
size: -
V: TRBV12-3/TRBV12-4
J: TRBJ1-1
DNA: TGTGCCGGCAGCTCAACAGGGTCGGCTGAAGCTTTCTTT
CDR3: CAGSSTGSAEAFF

D: -
size: many
V: TRBV29-1
J: TRBJ2-6
DNA: TGCAGCGTTGGAGTACAAACTGGGGCCAACGTCCTGACTTTC
CDR3: CSVGVQTGANVLTF

D: -
size: few
V: TRBV6-5
J: TRBJ1-6
DNA: TGTGCCACATCGTGGACCAATTCACCCCTCCACTTT
CDR3: CATSWTNSPLHF